This T cell receptor beta chain was sequenced during a study of T cell responses to AZD1222 COVID-19 vaccine. Note on this clone: Its antigen is as yet unknown.

This CDR3 contains 19 residues. With 1 base clipped from V and 0 bases from J, the junction kept 10 bases outside the gene matches. The V gene's germline CDR1 is LGHNA and CDR2 YSLEER. Produced via immunoSEQ multiplex PCR; TCRdb's table is partial and in-frame only. Of under 300,000 clones in the sample, about 92% were seen once. Study results and caveats: At baseline, seropositivity was found in only a handful of AZD1222 recipients. The donors showed a predominance of white British ancestry and of females, with possible underestimation of clonal diversity.

The gene calls are TRBV4-3 and TRBJ1-4; 8 nucleotides align to TRBD1. This clonotype was obtained from an adult in good health. The material sequenced was peripheral blood, taken on day 0 of AZD1222 vaccination. This chain's CDR3 is CASSQAPDRGSATNEKLFF. The CDR3 DNA follows: TGCGCCAGCAGCCAAGCCCCCGACAGGGGATCTGCAACTAATGAAAAACTGTTTTTT.